A single sample gave rise to the 10 T cell receptor beta chains below, sequenced in a study of cytomegalovirus exposure and HLA in healthy donors. The PCR ran on 60 Vbeta and 13 Jbeta primers. Sequencing used immunoSEQ multiplex PCR; TCRdb keeps in-frame clones, though not all of them. The sample has 200,000 or so clones; 82% are singletons. The sequenced sample was PBMCs. The receptors were gathered from a boy between 2 and 10 years old in good health and CMV-seronegative.

The rearrangement joins TRBV5-1 to TRBJ2-2; possible D gene TRBD2, 7 bases. The CDR3 runs 14 residues. V gave up 1 base and J gave up 11 bases, with 15 bases separating them. Germline lookup yields CDR1 SGHRS and CDR2 YFSETQ. The CDR3 sequence: CASSLKAAGAELFF. In DNA form, the CDR3 reads TGCGCCAGCAGCTTGAAGGCGGCGGGGGCTGAGCTGTTTTTT. The variable domain in full, completed from reference TRBV5-1 and TRBJ2-2, reads KAGVTQTPRYLIKTRGQQVTLSCSPISGHRSVSWYQQTPGQGLQFLFEYFSETQRNKGNFPGRFSGRQFSNSRSEMNVSTLELGDSALYLCASSLKAAGAELFFGEGSRLTVL.

The chain carries TRBV6-1 and TRBJ2-1; 7 nucleotides agree with TRBD1. Germline CDR1 and CDR2: MNHNS and SASEGT. The CDR3 extends over 14 amino acids. V was clipped by 4 bases and J by 5 bases; unmatched bases: 5. The CDR3 here is CASSGGGQNNEQFF. CDR3 nucleotides: TGTGCCAGCAGTGGAGGGGGACAGAACAATGAGCAGTTCTTC.

Note on this clone: The CDR3 ends on some other residue instead of the conserved phenylalanine or tryptophan, so this is likely a read error. V and J are TRBV6-5 and TRBJ1-1, with 9 bases aligning to TRBD1. V lost 0 bases, J lost 5 bases, and 4 bases stayed unmatched. CDR1 is MNHEY and CDR2 is SVGAGI in the germline V gene. The CDR3 has 15 residues. Here the CDR3 DNA reads TGTGCCAGCAGTTACTCGGGACAGGGCCATACTGAAGCTTTCCTT. Translating gives CASSYSGQGHTEAFL.

The V gene is TRBV4-2, the J gene TRBJ2-3; a possible D gene is TRBD2 (6 bases). The CDR3 consists of 17 residues. V lost 0 bases and J 0 bases, leaving 13 bases between the germline ends. From germline, CDR1 is LGHNA and CDR2 YNFKEQ. CDR3 nucleotides: TGTGCCAGCAGCCAAGAATGGACTGGGACTAGCACAGATACGCAGTATTTT. Translation gives CASSQEWTGTSTDTQYF.

The CDR3, as DNA: TGCGCCAGCAGCCTGGGGGGACGCGCCTACGAGCAGTACTTC. It yields the protein CASSLGGRAYEQYF. This chain joins TRBV4-1 and TRBJ2-7; TRBD2 is a possible D gene (6 bases). This CDR3 has 14 amino acids. Germline lookup yields CDR1 MGHRA and CDR2 YSYEKL. V was shortened by 4 bases and J by 2 bases, with 12 bases between the two germline ends.

The chain couples TRBV18 to TRBJ2-2, with D tentatively TRBD2 (5 bases). Germline values: CDR1 KGHSH, CDR2 LQKENI. V dropped 2 bases and J dropped 1 base, with 11 bases sitting between them. The CDR3 has 16 amino acids. The CDR3, as DNA: TGTGCCAGCTCACCAAAAGGACGGGGGAACACCGGGGAGCTGTTTTTT. Its translation is CASSPKGRGNTGELFF.

For this clone: In the same sample, other DNA sequences code for this CDR3. The chain couples TRBV11-3 to TRBJ1-1; D remains unclear. The V end lost 3 bases, the J end lost 1 base, and 6 bases lay between the germline ends. CDR3 size: 13 residues. CDR1 is SGHNT, CDR2 YENEEA, per germline. CDR3 sequence reads: CASSLGGNTEAFF. The CDR3 bases are TGTGCCAGCAGCTTGGGAGGGAACACTGAAGCTTTCTTT. Full variable domain (rest looked up from reference TRBV11-3 and TRBJ1-1): EAGVVQSPRYKIIEKKQPVAFWCNPISGHNTLYWYLQNLGQGPELLIRYENEEAVDDSQLPKDRFSAERLKGVDSTLKIQPAELGDSAVYLCASSLGGNTEAFFGQGTRLTVV.

As DNA, the CDR3 is TGTGCCAGCAGCCCCAGACTAGCGGGGTTCCAAGAGACCCAGTACTTC. It yields the protein CASSPRLAGFQETQYF. The rearrangement links TRBV7-2 to TRBJ2-5; 11 positions match TRBD2. J was trimmed by 1 base and V by 5 bases; bases with no gene match: 6. This CDR3 has 16 amino acids. The germline gives CDR1 SGHTA, CDR2 FQGNSA.

The CDR3 protein is CASTVDRGYEKLFF. CDR3 in DNA: TGTGCCAGCACCGTCGACAGGGGGTATGAAAAACTGTTTTTT. The rearrangement joins TRBV6-1 to TRBJ1-4, with 9 nucleotides matching TRBD1. Germline assignment: CDR1 MNHNS and CDR2 SASEGT. The CDR3 spans 14 residues. J was trimmed by 6 bases and V by 7 bases; bases with no gene match: 6.

This clone occurred once. The chain employs TRBV2 and TRBJ2-7; 8 bases line up with TRBD1. The junction had 12 bases not matched to a gene; V was cut back by 6 bases and J by 5 bases. CDR1 is SNHLY, CDR2 FYNNEI, per germline. There are 15 residues in the CDR3. The CDR3 is CASSARAGGVDEQYF. In nucleotides, the CDR3 is TGTGCCAGCAGCGCGAGGGCAGGGGGCGTCGACGAGCAGTACTTC.